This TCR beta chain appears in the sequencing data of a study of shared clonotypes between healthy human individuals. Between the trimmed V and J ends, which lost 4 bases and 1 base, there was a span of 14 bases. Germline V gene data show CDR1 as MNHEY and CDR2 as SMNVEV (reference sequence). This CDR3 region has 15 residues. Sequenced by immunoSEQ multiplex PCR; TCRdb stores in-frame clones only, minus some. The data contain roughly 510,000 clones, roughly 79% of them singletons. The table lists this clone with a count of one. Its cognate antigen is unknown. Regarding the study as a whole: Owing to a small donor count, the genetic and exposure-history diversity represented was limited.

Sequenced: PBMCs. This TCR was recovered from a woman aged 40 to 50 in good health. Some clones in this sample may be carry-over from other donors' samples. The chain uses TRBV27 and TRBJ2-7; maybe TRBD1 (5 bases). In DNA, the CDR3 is TGTGCCAGCAGTTCGGCATCTTCAGGGTCCTACGAGCAGTACTTC. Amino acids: CASSSASSGSYEQYF.